This T cell receptor (gamma chain) comes out of a study of γδ T cells in repeated Plasmodium falciparum infection. Gammadelta T cells were flow-sorted from PBMC into Vgamma9/Vdelta2+ and Vdelta2-negative populations for bulk analysis. This clone showed up just a few times. The protein that TCRdb holds for this DNA derives from a much larger clone and differs from the translated DNA at residue 3, which likely indicates a read error; the protein shown here is translated from the DNA. TCRdb re-called clones from the multiplex PCR reads using CATT. The sample lists some 32,000 gamma-chain clones, approximately 1.5% occurring once. The germline gives CDR1 VENAVY, CDR2 YDSYNSRV. This CDR3 is built from 13 residues.

The sequenced sample was gamma-delta T cells from blood. This clonotype was obtained from a pool of human donors (malaria-infected and uninfected, not separated). V usage is TRGV8 and J usage is TRGJ1 or TRGJ2. The CDR3 coding sequence is TGTGCCCCCTGGGATATCGGTTATTATAAGAAACTCTTT. This codes for CAPWDIGYYKKLF.